These 22 T cell receptor beta chains were sequenced from one sample in a study of T cells in narcolepsy. This table comes from immunoSEQ multiplex PCR, and its TCRdb copy is limited to in-frame clones, with some not included. This table holds 30,000 to 35,000 clones, around four fifths found once. Sequenced: CD45RA- memory CD4+ T cells from PBMCs. The receptor source for this set is a human donor with narcolepsy.

The V call is TRBV6-4, the J call TRBJ2-2, with 13 bases lining up with TRBD2. J was trimmed by 11 bases and V by 3 bases; bases with no gene match: 6. Germline assignment: CDR1 MRHNA and CDR2 SNTAGT. This CDR3 comprises 15 residues. CDR3 amino acids: CASSEMTSGGSELFF. CDR3 in DNA: TGTGCCAGCAGTGAAATGACTAGCGGGGGGAGTGAGCTGTTTTTT.

The V call is TRBV9, the J call TRBJ1-2; TRBD1 aligns across 8 bases. CDR3 length: 15 amino acids. The germline V gene has CDR1 SGDLS and CDR2 YYNGEE. V was pared by 0 bases and J by 6 bases, with 7 bases of the junction left unmatched. The CDR3 loop is CASSVGGTGNHGYTF. CDR3 nucleotide sequence: TGTGCCAGCAGCGTAGGCGGGACAGGAAACCATGGCTACACCTTC.

This clone was observed a single time. This rearrangement joins TRBV18 to TRBJ1-2, with no clear D. There are 13 residues in the CDR3. Germline V lookup: CDR1 KGHSH, CDR2 LQKENI. The V end lost 2 bases, the J end lost 8 bases, and 12 bases lay between the germline ends. CDR3 sequence reads: CASSPTEGWGYTF. The DNA for the CDR3 is TGTGCCAGCTCACCAACTGAAGGGTGGGGCTACACCTTC.

The V and J genes are TRBV6-6 and TRBJ2-7; 9 positions match TRBD1. This CDR3 is built from 14 residues. V was pared by 6 bases and J by 3 bases, with 6 bases of the junction left unmatched. CDR1 is MNHNY and CDR2 is SVGAGI in the germline V gene (reference sequence). The CDR3 DNA reads as TGTGCCAGCAGGGCGGGACAGGGAGACTACGAGCAGTACTTC. Translating gives CASRAGQGDYEQYF.

This chain's CDR3 is CASSQSGTGGGYTF. As DNA, the CDR3 is TGCGCCAGCAGCCAATCCGGGACAGGGGGCGGCTACACCTTC. The chain couples TRBV4-3 to TRBJ1-2; 12 bases line up with TRBD1. J was trimmed by 8 bases and V by 2 bases; bases with no gene match: 3. This CDR3 is 14 amino acids long. Germline V lookup: CDR1 LGHNA, CDR2 YSLEER.

This rearrangement joins TRBV19 to TRBJ1-3, with 9 bases identical to TRBD1. CDR1 LNHDA and CDR2 SQIVND come from the germline V gene (reference sequence). Trimming cost V 6 bases and J 9 bases; bases outside gene matches: 15. The CDR3 totals 16 residues. The CDR3 nucleotides read TGTGCCAGTAGCCCTACTCGGACAGGGGCGGAGGGCACCATATATTTT. Its protein is CASSPTRTGAEGTIYF.

The J gene is TRBJ1-1, the V gene TRBV7-2, with D tentatively TRBD1 (5 bases). The CDR3 runs 15 residues. The germline gives CDR1 SGHTA, CDR2 FQGNSA. V lost 1 base, J lost 4 bases, and 13 bases lay in between. This CDR3 reads CASSLVAGDGTEAFF. As DNA, the CDR3 is TGTGCCAGCAGCTTAGTCGCCGGGGACGGCACTGAAGCTTTCTTT.

This sequence joins TRBV5-1 and TRBJ2-3, with 9 bases matching TRBD2. V trimming: 7 bases; J trimming: 1 base; junction bases outside the gene matches: 7. CDR1 is SGHRS, CDR2 YFSETQ, per germline. The CDR3 length is 15 residues. CDR3 coding DNA: TGCGCCAGCCGGGTAGCGGGGGACCGCACAGATACGCAGTATTTT. Translated, it gives CASRVAGDRTDTQYF. The full variable domain, rest sourced from reference TRBV5-1 and TRBJ2-3, is KAGVTQTPRYLIKTRGQQVTLSCSPISGHRSVSWYQQTPGQGLQFLFEYFSETQRNKGNFPGRFSGRQFSNSRSEMNVSTLELGDSALYLCASRVAGDRTDTQYFGPGTRLTVL.

The chain links TRBV6-1 to TRBJ2-1; TRBD1 matches 9 bases. CDR1 is MNHNS and CDR2 is SASEGT in the germline V gene. This CDR3 has 15 residues. V was pared by 8 bases and J by 5 bases, with 10 bases of the junction left unmatched. The CDR3 spells CASDEGDRANNEQFF. The CDR3 DNA reads TGTGCCAGCGATGAAGGGGACAGGGCAAACAATGAGCAGTTCTTC.

As to this clone: The junction and the germline gene differ at one end; a read error may be behind it. V gene TRBV19 combines with J gene TRBJ1-2, with 7 bases fitting TRBD1. Germline CDR1 LNHDA, CDR2 SQIVND (reference sequence). The CDR3 covers 16 residues. The CDR3 sequence is CASGINPTGSGGGYTF. The CDR3 bases are TGTGCCAGTGGTATTAACCCGACAGGGTCGGGTGGGGGCTACACCTTC.

V is TRBV6-1 and J is TRBJ2-3; D unresolved. Germline loops: CDR1 MNHNS, CDR2 SASEGT. The CDR3 has 15 amino acids. V lost 5 bases and J 4 bases, leaving 16 bases between the germline ends. CDR3 amino acids: CASSQREVAPDTQYF. In DNA form, the CDR3 reads TGTGCCAGCAGTCAGCGAGAGGTGGCCCCAGATACGCAGTATTTT.

This clone has a handful of counts. The gene calls are TRBV14 and TRBJ2-1; 12 nucleotides agree with TRBD2. CDR1 is SGHDN, CDR2 FVKESK, per germline. CDR3 length: 18 residues. The junction had 10 bases not matched to a gene; V was cut back by 0 bases and J by 7 bases. The CDR3 DNA reads as TGTGCCAGCAGCCAAGATCTCCTATCCGGGACTAGCGGGAATGAGCAGTTCTTC. Residues: CASSQDLLSGTSGNEQFF.

CDR3: CASSIGPTTGELFF. Written as DNA, the CDR3 is TGTGCCAGCAGCATAGGCCCCACCACCGGGGAGCTGTTTTTT. This sequence joins TRBV7-3 and TRBJ2-2, with D unresolved. The germline V gene encodes CDR1 SGHTA and CDR2 FQGTGA. V lost 5 bases to trimming and J lost 4 bases, with 11 bases between them. The length of the CDR3 is 14 residues.

By sample share, this clone is medium-sized. The V and J genes are TRBV6-1 and TRBJ1-3; D is unresolved. Germline CDR1 MNHNS, CDR2 SASEGT. There are 14 residues in the CDR3. Trimming stripped 2 bases from V and 4 bases from J, with 9 bases between. CDR3 region: CASSETVRGNTIYF. The CDR3 coding sequence is TGTGCCAGCAGTGAAACTGTCAGAGGAAACACCATATATTTT.

V is TRBV6-4 and J is TRBJ1-1; D remains ambiguous. Germline loops: CDR1 MRHNA, CDR2 SNTAGT. With 5 bases removed from V and 0 bases from J, the gap between germline ends came to 16 bases. CDR3 length: 16 residues. CDR3 DNA sequence: TGTGCCAGCAGTCGGTCAGCCAGTGGAATGAACACTGAAGCTTTCTTT. Protein product: CASSRSASGMNTEAFF.

The J gene is TRBJ2-3, the V gene TRBV19; possible D gene TRBD2, 6 bases. Germline V gene lookup returns CDR1 LNHDA and CDR2 SQIVND (reference sequence). The CDR3 has 13 residues. With 6 bases removed from V and 6 bases from J, the gap between germline ends came to 13 bases. CDR3 sequence: CASRELARDTQYF. Written as DNA, the CDR3 is TGTGCCAGTAGGGAACTAGCTCGGGATACGCAGTATTTT. The full variable domain, rest sourced from reference TRBV19 and TRBJ2-3, is DGGITQSPKYLFRKEGQNVTLSCEQNLNHDAMYWYRQDPGQGLRLIYYSQIVNDFQKGDIAEGYSVSREKKESFPLTVTSAQKNPTAFYLCASRELARDTQYFGPGTRLTVL.

The chain couples TRBV7-9 to TRBJ2-3, with 8 bases aligning to TRBD2. CDR1 is SEHNR and CDR2 is FQNEAQ in the germline V gene (reference sequence). The CDR3 consists of 15 residues. V shed 6 bases and J 5 bases; nucleotides not matched to a gene: 10. The CDR3, as DNA: TGTGCCAGCAGTTTGAGCGGGGGCGAGAGAGATACGCAGTATTTT. Its protein is CASSLSGGERDTQYF.

This rearrangement joins TRBV5-1 to TRBJ2-5, with D tentatively TRBD1 (5 bases). The CDR3 has 15 residues. Trimming pared 0 bases from V and 2 bases from J, leaving 11 bases between. CDR1 is SGHRS and CDR2 is YFSETQ in the germline V gene. The CDR3 DNA reads as TGCGCCAGCAGCTTGGCCGAAGACAGACAAGAGACCCAGTACTTC. Its protein is CASSLAEDRQETQYF. Full variable domain (remainder filled in from reference TRBV5-1 and TRBJ2-5): KAGVTQTPRYLIKTRGQQVTLSCSPISGHRSVSWYQQTPGQGLQFLFEYFSETQRNKGNFPGRFSGRQFSNSRSEMNVSTLELGDSALYLCASSLAEDRQETQYFGPGTRLLVL.

The chain uses TRBV7-2 and TRBJ2-7; the D gene is possibly TRBD1 (6 bases). V gave up 5 bases and J gave up 11 bases, with 13 bases separating them. Germline V gives CDR1 SGHTA, CDR2 FQGNSA. This CDR3 spans 11 amino acids. In DNA, the CDR3 is TGTGCCAGCAGCCTCGGGACAAGGAAGTACTTC. It specifies CASSLGTRKYF.

In its sample, this clone was seen once. V and J are TRBV19 and TRBJ2-5; TRBD2 aligns across 8 bases. The better agreement between TRBJ2-7 and the DNA end casts doubt on the J call. The V gene's germline CDR1 is LNHDA and CDR2 SQIVND (reference sequence). The CDR3 is 17 amino acids. Here the CDR3 reads CASSPRLASVRSYEQYF. CDR3 nucleotides: TGTGCCAGTAGTCCCCGACTAGCGTCAGTAAGGTCCTACGAGCAGTACTTC.

The V and J genes are TRBV5-1 and TRBJ1-4; a possible D gene is TRBD1 (6 bases). Germline-derived CDR1 and CDR2 are SGHRS and YFSETQ. Trimming left V 4 bases short and J 10 bases short, with 29 bases between. CDR3 length: 18 residues. This CDR3 reads CASSHTSTGKPGLGKLFF. CDR3 sequence (DNA): TGCGCCAGCAGCCACACATCGACAGGAAAACCAGGATTAGGAAAACTGTTTTTT.

This chain uses TRBV7-3 with TRBJ2-2; D unclear. There are 16 residues in the CDR3. In germline, CDR1 is SGHTA, CDR2 FQGTGA. Trimming took off 1 base at V and 4 bases at J, with 13 bases between the two ends. In nucleotides, the CDR3 is TGTGCCAGCAGCTTAAATGCGGTCAGTACCACCGGGGAGCTGTTTTTT. Protein: CASSLNAVSTTGELFF.